These 15 T cell receptor beta chains originate from one sample sequenced in a study of response to subunit inactivated influenza vaccine. MiXCR, run by TCRdb on the RT-PCR reads, gives a single entry per CDR3 protein. Among approximately 680,000 distinct CDR3 sequences listed, roughly 14% were seen once. The source was PBMCs from blood, collected 12 days after vaccination. The receptors shown here come from a man aged 45-65 years who received an inactivated influenza vaccine.

The chain combines TRBV7-2 with TRBJ2-3; no clear D. V was shortened by 0 bases and J by 6 bases, with 10 bases between the two germline ends. The CDR3 covers 14 residues. Germline CDR1 SGHTA, CDR2 FQGNSA. The CDR3 bases are TGTGCCAGCAGCTTAGCGCGCAGGACGGATACGCAGTATTTT. It encodes CASSLARRTDTQYF.

J is TRBJ2-3 and V is TRBV4-1; 12 bases match TRBD2. The V gene end was trimmed by 4 bases and the J gene end by 5 bases; junction bases not matched to a gene: 10. Germline CDR1 MGHRA, CDR2 YSYEKL. This CDR3 region has 17 residues. CDR3 sequence (DNA): TGCGCCAGCAGCCGCGGGGCTAGCGGGGGGGTCTTAGATACGCAGTATTTT. The encoded protein is CASSRGASGGVLDTQYF.

The chain employs TRBV9 and TRBJ1-2, with a possible D match to TRBD1 (6 bases). Trimming left V 0 bases short and J 8 bases short, with 11 bases between. From germline, CDR1 is SGDLS and CDR2 YYNGEE. This CDR3 has 13 amino acids. As DNA, the CDR3 is TGTGCCAGCAGCGTAGTACAGGGAGGGGGCTACACCTTC. Translation gives CASSVVQGGGYTF.

This clonotype was counted only a few times. The V and J genes are TRBV7-9 and TRBJ2-1; D might be TRBD1 (5 bases). There are 15 residues in the CDR3. Trimming pared 1 base from V and 8 bases from J, leaving 15 bases between. Germline values: CDR1 SEHNR, CDR2 FQNEAQ (reference sequence). CDR3: CASSLGRGWPDEQFF. The CDR3 DNA reads as TGTGCCAGCAGCTTAGGAAGGGGCTGGCCGGATGAGCAGTTCTTC.

This clonotype was counted ten times or more. The chain joins TRBV11-2 to TRBJ2-7; 11 positions agree with TRBD2. There are 15 residues in the CDR3. Germline CDR1 and CDR2: SGHAT and FQNNGV. The V segment lost 6 bases and the J segment 4 bases; nucleotides outside the gene matches: 8. For the CDR3, the DNA is TGTGCCAGCAGTCTCGGGACTAGCGGATATTACGAGCAGTACTTC. Translated, it gives CASSLGTSGYYEQYF.

This clonotype was observed a few times. The CDR3 DNA reads as TGTGCCACCAGTGGCATACAGGGGAACGGCTACAATGAGCAGTTCTTC. This gives the protein CATSGIQGNGYNEQFF. The gene calls are TRBV24-1 and TRBJ2-1; 7 bases agree with TRBD1. CDR3 length equals 16 residues. The V and J ends lost 5 bases and 3 bases, in that order; junction bases with no gene match: 9. Germline-derived CDR1 and CDR2 are KGHDR and SFDVKD.

The chain couples TRBV4-3 to TRBJ1-1, with unresolved D. V lost 0 bases and J 12 bases, leaving 17 bases between the germline ends. From germline, CDR1 is LGHNA and CDR2 YSLEER. The CDR3 loop spans 14 amino acids. The CDR3: CASSQDHSGLITFF. The CDR3 DNA reads TGCGCCAGCAGCCAAGATCATTCGGGTCTAATAACTTTCTTT.

V usage is TRBV18 and J usage is TRBJ2-7, with D uncertain. The length of the CDR3 is 17 residues. V lost 3 bases to trimming and J lost 0 bases, with 18 bases between them. The germline CDR1 and CDR2 sequences are KGHSH and LQKENI. The CDR3 protein is CASSPVPVYRNSYEQYF. The CDR3 DNA reads TGTGCCAGCTCACCCGTTCCCGTATACCGGAACTCCTACGAGCAGTACTTC.

This chain links TRBV27 with TRBJ2-3, with TRBD2 matching over 8 bases. The CDR3 consists of 18 residues. Trimming cost V 2 bases and J 0 bases; bases outside gene matches: 10. CDR1 and CDR2 from the germline V gene are MNHEY and SMNVEV (reference sequence). CDR3 bases: TGTGCCAGCAGTTTACGGCCTAGCGGGCCCACTAGCACAGATACGCAGTATTTT. The encoded protein is CASSLRPSGPTSTDTQYF.

This chain connects TRBV20-1 to TRBJ2-3; 8 bases are a match to TRBD1. Germline V gives CDR1 DFQATT, CDR2 SNEGSKA (reference sequence). Trimming took 6 bases from V and 6 from J; bases not matched to a gene: 5. There are 12 residues in the CDR3. This chain's CDR3 is CSATTGGDTQYF. The CDR3 DNA reads TGCAGTGCGACAACAGGGGGGGATACGCAGTATTTT.

The genes are TRBV12-3 or TRBV12-4 and TRBJ2-1; D gene ambiguous. The germline V and J ends were trimmed by 4 bases and 6 bases, with 16 bases remaining between them. The CDR3 is 15 residues long. CDR3 DNA sequence: TGTGCCAGCAGTTCCAGAGGCACCCGCGGCAATGAGCAGTTCTTC. Protein sequence: CASSSRGTRGNEQFF.

The J gene is TRBJ2-3, the V gene TRBV12-3 or TRBV12-4, with D perhaps being TRBD1 or TRBD2 (6 bases each). The CDR3 covers 16 residues. The V end was cut by 3 bases, the J end by 0 bases, with 13 bases between. The CDR3 reads CASSFGWGASTDTQYF. The CDR3 DNA reads as TGTGCCAGCAGTTTCGGGTGGGGGGCTAGCACAGATACGCAGTATTTT.

The chain recombines TRBV20-1 with TRBJ2-5, with D unresolved. The V gene's germline CDR1 is DFQATT and CDR2 SNEGSKA (reference sequence). V was trimmed by 3 bases and J by 4 bases, leaving 15 bases between them. The CDR3 has 14 amino acids. The CDR3, as DNA: TGCAGTGCTAGTCATAGAAGGGTGGGAGAGACCCAGTACTTC. Protein: CSASHRRVGETQYF.

This clonotype was counted a single time. The chain links TRBV20-1 to TRBJ2-4; 9 nucleotides match TRBD1. This CDR3 is 13 amino acids long. Germline CDR1 DFQATT, CDR2 SNEGSKA (reference sequence). The CDR3 loop reads CRALDRGGNIQYF. The CDR3 DNA reads TGCAGAGCGCTGGACAGGGGAGGAAACATTCAGTACTTC.

The chain joins TRBV18 to TRBJ2-1; TRBD1 matches 7 bases. Germline values: CDR1 KGHSH, CDR2 LQKENI. With 4 bases clipped from V and 5 bases from J, the junction kept 8 bases outside the gene matches. There are 15 residues in the CDR3. This CDR3 reads CASSLSRTGDNEQFF. The CDR3 DNA is TGTGCCAGCTCACTATCTAGGACAGGAGACAATGAGCAGTTCTTC.